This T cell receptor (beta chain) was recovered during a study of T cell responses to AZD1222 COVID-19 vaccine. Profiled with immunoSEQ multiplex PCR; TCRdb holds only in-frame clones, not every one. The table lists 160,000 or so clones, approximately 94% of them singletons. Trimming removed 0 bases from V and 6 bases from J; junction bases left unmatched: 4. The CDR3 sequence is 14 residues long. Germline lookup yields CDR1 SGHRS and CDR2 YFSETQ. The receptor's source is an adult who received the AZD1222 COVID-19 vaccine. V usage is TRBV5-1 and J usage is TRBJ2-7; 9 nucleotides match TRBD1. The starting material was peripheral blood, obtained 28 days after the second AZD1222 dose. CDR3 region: CASSLGGQGSEQYF. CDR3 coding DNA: TGCGCCAGCAGCTTGGGAGGACAGGGGTCCGAGCAGTACTTC.